This TCR beta chain stems from a study of cytomegalovirus exposure and HLA in healthy donors. General study results and limits: The classifier, whose performance was assessed in both the original and validation cohorts, reportedly diagnosed cytomegalovirus status with high specificity and sensitivity. Most TCR sequences proved rare, with some public TCRs found in many donors. Cytomegalovirus-associated status was assigned to some 180 TCR beta chains.

For this clone: Antigen specificity is unknown.

The method was immunoSEQ multiplex PCR; TCRdb's version includes in-frame clones alone and lacks a portion of them. The sample has 150,000 to 200,000 clones; roughly 88% are singletons. CDR1 is SNHLY, CDR2 FYNNEI, per germline. Trimming took 1 base from V and 2 from J, leaving 6 bases between them. The CDR3 has 15 amino acids. The specimen sequenced was PBMCs. The source is a woman between 18 and 29 years old in good health and CMV-seronegative. This chain uses TRBV2 with TRBJ1-6; TRBD1 is a possible D gene (5 bases). CDR3: CASSEGGAYNSPLHF. CDR3 coding DNA: TGTGCCAGCAGTGAAGGGGGGGCCTATAATTCACCCCTCCACTTT.